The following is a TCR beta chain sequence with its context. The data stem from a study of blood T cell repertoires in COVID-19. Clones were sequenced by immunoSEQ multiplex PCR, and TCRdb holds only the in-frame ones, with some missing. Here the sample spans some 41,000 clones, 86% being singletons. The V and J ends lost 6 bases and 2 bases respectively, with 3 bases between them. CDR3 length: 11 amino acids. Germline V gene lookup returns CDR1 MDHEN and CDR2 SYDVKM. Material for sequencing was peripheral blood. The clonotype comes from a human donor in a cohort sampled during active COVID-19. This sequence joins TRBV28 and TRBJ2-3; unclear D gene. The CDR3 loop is CASSYTDTQYF. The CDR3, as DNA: TGTGCCAGCAGCTACACAGATACGCAGTATTTT.